This paragraph reports one TCR beta chain. What it recognizes is unknown. The source of the sample is a study of blood T cells in healthy people across ages. Study-level points and caveats: Unsorted PBMC input precluded a conclusive naive versus antigen-experienced comparison. Naive CD4+ cells and diversity were both higher in long-lived donors than in aged donors.

V lost 4 bases, J lost 4 bases, and 7 bases lay in between. Germline V CDR1 and CDR2: KGHDR, SFDVKD. The CDR3 spans 13 residues. Sample-barcoded 5' priming and a J-beta primer mix drove a second PCR of about 6 to 12 cycles. The yield of each sample was at least 2.5 million CDR3-containing paired-end reads. TCRdb re-called the 5' RACE reads with MiXCR, one entry per CDR3 protein. In the table there are around 1.1 million distinct CDR3 sequences, more than 30% of which are singletons. This chain uses TRBV24-1 with TRBJ2-1; D unresolved. The sample consisted of blood. This receptor was identified in a man aged 18 to 30 in good health. This chain's CDR3 is CATSETDYNEQFF. CDR3 sequence (DNA): TGTGCCACCAGTGAGACGGATTACAATGAGCAGTTCTTC.